The next 3 T cell receptor beta chains were all read from a single sample in a study of cytomegalovirus exposure and HLA in healthy donors. The PCR had 60 Vbeta and 13 Jbeta primers. Sequencing used immunoSEQ multiplex PCR; TCRdb keeps in-frame clones, though not all of them. Of around 130,000 clones listed, about 81% are singletons. Sample: PBMCs. These receptors originate from a woman between 40 and 50 years old in good health and CMV-seropositive.

This chain joins TRBV5-5 and TRBJ1-1, with D perhaps TRBD1 (5 bases). Germline V gene lookup returns CDR1 SGHKS and CDR2 YYEKEE (reference sequence). This CDR3 is 14 amino acids long. The ends were cut back, 5 bases at V and 6 bases at J, with 17 bases in the middle. The CDR3 DNA follows: TGTGCCAGCAGTGGGGTGGGGGGGGGATCTGAAGCTTTCTTT. Encoded protein: CASSGVGGGSEAFF.

V is TRBV5-6 and J is TRBJ1-2, with D hard to call. CDR1 SGHDT and CDR2 YYEEEE come from the germline V gene. V lost 1 base, J lost 2 bases, and 9 bases lay in between. This CDR3 is 14 amino acids long. In DNA, the CDR3 is TGTGCCAGCAGCTTGCGCGCAGGCAACTATGGCTACACCTTC. Translation gives CASSLRAGNYGYTF.

J is TRBJ1-5 and V is TRBV25-1; TRBD1 matches 9 bases. CDR3 length: 17 residues. The germline V gene has CDR1 MGHDK and CDR2 SYGVNS. V shed 8 bases and J 4 bases; nucleotides not matched to a gene: 15. CDR3 DNA: TGTGCCAGCTTCCCGGGACAGGGTACCGGTGGAAATCAGCCCCAGCATTTT. It yields the protein CASFPGQGTGGNQPQHF.